The 24 T cell receptor beta chains below were found in one sample sequenced in a study of molecular identifiers for immune sequencing clone quantification. A single record per CDR3 protein comes from TCRdb applying MiXCR to the PCR reads. The data show about 640,000 distinct CDR3 sequences, 15% to 20% seen once. The sample comprised naive CD8+ T cells from blood, with Jurkat cell RNA spiked in. Subset defined: FACS-sorted CD8+CD4-CCR7+CD45RA+ naive T cells. The receptors originated from a human donor in good health. Some libraries in this study had Jurkat cell RNA spiked in.

There are many counts of this clonotype. The chain is built from TRBV4-3 and TRBJ1-4; 9 bases are a match to TRBD1. The CDR3 is 17 residues long. Trimming at V came to 2 bases and at J to 6 bases, leaving 10 bases not matched to a gene. Germline assignment: CDR1 LGHNA and CDR2 YSLEER. In nucleotides, the CDR3 is TGCGCCAGCAGCCAAAATCGTCCGGGACAGGGAGATGAAAAACTGTTTTTT. Translation gives CASSQNRPGQGDEKLFF.

On this clonotype itself: A much larger clone lies one base from this, so it may be a read error. The V gene is TRBV4-1, the J gene TRBJ2-1; D might be TRBD2 (5 bases). CDR1 is MGHRA, CDR2 YSYEKL, per germline. The CDR3 extends over 14 amino acids. CDR3 bases: TGCGCCAGCGGCCAAGATCGATTTCCCGGGGTGGAGTTCTTC. Amino acids: CASGQDRFPGVEFF.

This clonotype was seen ten or more times. J is TRBJ2-3 and V is TRBV7-9; tentative D call: TRBD2 (5 bases). Trimming pared 8 bases from V and 0 bases from J, leaving 12 bases between. The V gene's germline CDR1 is SEHNR and CDR2 FQNEAQ (reference sequence). This CDR3 is 14 amino acids long. CDR3 nucleotides: TGTGCCAGCGAGGAGGCACCTAGCACAGATACGCAGTATTTT. It yields the protein CASEEAPSTDTQYF.

This chain links TRBV13 with TRBJ2-7; 7 positions match TRBD1. This CDR3 has 14 amino acids. Germline V gives CDR1 PRHDT, CDR2 FYEKMQ (reference sequence). Trimming took 4 bases from V and 3 from J; bases not matched to a gene: 6. CDR3 protein: CASSSGQAIYEQYF. CDR3 nucleotide sequence: TGTGCCAGCAGCTCAGGACAGGCAATCTACGAGCAGTACTTC.

This clonotype was picked up many times. The chain recombines TRBV6-5 with TRBJ2-3, with 7 bases fitting TRBD1. This CDR3 spans 16 amino acids. CDR1 is MNHEY and CDR2 is SVGAGI in the germline V gene. Germline trimming cut 0 bases from V and 1 base from J; bases unmatched to any gene: 4. CDR3 amino acids: CASSYSTGRGTDTQYF. In DNA form, the CDR3 reads TGTGCCAGCAGTTACTCGACAGGGCGGGGCACAGATACGCAGTATTTT.

This chain links TRBV19 with TRBJ1-5, with 7 bases that match TRBD1. The CDR3 covers 14 residues. The V segment lost 7 bases and the J segment 3 bases; nucleotides outside the gene matches: 6. From germline, CDR1 is LNHDA and CDR2 SQIVND (reference sequence). DNA for the CDR3: TGTGCCAGTACCGTGACAGGGAACAATCAGCCCCAGCATTTT. Protein: CASTVTGNNQPQHF.

This clonotype occurred many times. The rearrangement uses TRBV5-4 and TRBJ1-6, with a weak D call TRBD1 (5 bases). Trimming took off 3 bases at V and 7 bases at J, with 8 bases between the two ends. The germline CDR1 and CDR2 sequences are SGHNT and YYREEE (reference sequence). There are 13 residues in the CDR3. The CDR3 DNA is TGTGCCAGCAGCTCGGGACCAAATTCACCCCTCCACTTT. Amino acid sequence: CASSSGPNSPLHF.

The genes are TRBV11-1 and TRBJ2-5; TRBD1 agrees at 8 bases. There are 17 residues in the CDR3. The ends lost 5 bases at V and 5 bases at J; junction bases unmatched: 16. Germline V gene data show CDR1 as SGHAT and CDR2 as FQDESV (reference sequence). CDR3 nucleotide sequence: TGTGCCAGCAGCCTGGACATTTATCAGGGGGCACCTGAGACCCAGTACTTC. Protein product: CASSLDIYQGAPETQYF.

This clonotype came up many times. The J gene is TRBJ2-3, the V gene TRBV29-1; D perhaps matches TRBD1 (5 bases). This CDR3 comprises 15 residues. From germline, CDR1 is SQVTM and CDR2 ANQGSEA. V was cut by 0 bases and J by 2 bases, with 12 bases left in between. The CDR3: CSVEEAGKITDTQYF. The CDR3 coding sequence is TGCAGCGTTGAAGAGGCAGGGAAGATCACAGATACGCAGTATTTT.

V and J are TRBV6-5 and TRBJ2-7; D is possibly TRBD1 (5 bases). V was trimmed by 4 bases and J by 6 bases, leaving 10 bases between them. Germline values: CDR1 MNHEY, CDR2 SVGAGI. CDR3 length equals 12 residues. The CDR3 is CASSSGYCEQYF. CDR3 in DNA: TGTGCCAGCAGTTCAGGGTACTGCGAGCAGTACTTC.

This clonotype has just one count. One end of the junction fails to match germline, which may point to a read error. The J gene is TRBJ2-1, the V gene TRBV9; TRBD1 matches at 9 bases. Germline values: CDR1 SGDLS, CDR2 YYNGEE. The CDR3 contains 16 residues. CDR3 DNA sequence: TGTGCCAGCAGCGTATCAGGGACAGGGACCTACAGTGAGCAGTTCTTC. This codes for CASSVSGTGTYSEQFF.

This clonotype showed up many times. CDR3 sequence: CASSHPDRGREQYF. For the CDR3, the DNA is TGTGCCAGCAGCCACCCCGACAGGGGGCGCGAGCAGTACTTC. The chain employs TRBV7-9 and TRBJ2-7; 10 bases match TRBD1. The germline V gene encodes CDR1 SEHNR and CDR2 FQNEAQ (reference sequence). This CDR3 is 14 amino acids long. J gave up 6 bases and V 5 bases, and 7 bases lay outside the gene matches. Looking up the rest from reference TRBV7-9 and TRBJ2-7 gives the full variable domain: DTGVSQNPRHKITKRGQNVTFRCDPISEHNRLYWYRQTLGQGPEFLTYFQNEAQLEKSRLLSDRFSAERPKGSFSTLEIQRTEQGDSAMYLCASSHPDRGREQYFGPGTRLTVT.

The chain couples TRBV28 to TRBJ2-2; the D is unclear. Germline loops: CDR1 MDHEN, CDR2 SYDVKM. The ends were cut back, 0 bases at V and 5 bases at J, with 7 bases in the middle. This CDR3 has 14 amino acids. The CDR3 DNA reads TGTGCCAGCAGTTTATGGTCCGAGACCGGGGAGCTGTTTTTT. Amino acids: CASSLWSETGELFF. The whole variable domain, remainder taken from reference TRBV28 and TRBJ2-2, is DVKVTQSSRYLVKRTGEKVFLECVQDMDHENMFWYRQDPGLGLRLIYFSYDVKMKEKGDIPEGYSVSREKKERFSLILESASTNQTSMYLCASSLWSETGELFFGEGSRLTVL.

The V gene is TRBV28, the J gene TRBJ2-7; 8 bases are shared with TRBD1. The germline gives CDR1 MDHEN, CDR2 SYDVKM. Unmatched junction bases numbered 10, after V lost 7 bases and J lost 2 bases. The CDR3 sequence is 15 residues long. CDR3 amino acids: CASTTGQEATYEQYF. CDR3 nucleotides: TGTGCCAGCACCACGGGACAGGAGGCCACCTACGAGCAGTACTTC.

In its sample, this clonotype was seen many times. The chain employs TRBV7-2 and TRBJ2-5; 10 bases map to TRBD2. CDR1 and CDR2 from the germline V gene are SGHTA and FQGNSA. There are 14 residues in the CDR3. V lost 5 bases and J lost 5; bases outside the gene matches: 5. The CDR3 DNA is TGTGCCAGCAGCCCCCTAGCGGGAGTTGAGACCCAGTACTTC. Translating gives CASSPLAGVETQYF.

Note on this clonotype: Compared with germline, one end of the junction differs, possibly owing to a read error. The chain employs TRBV4-1 and TRBJ2-1; 8 bases map to TRBD2. This CDR3 is 16 amino acids long. Germline CDR1 and CDR2: MGHRA and YSYEKL. The CDR3 nucleotides read TGCGCCAGCAGCCTGCAATTAGCGGGGAGCAACAATAAGCAGTTCTTC. Protein product: CASSLQLAGSNNKQFF.

This clonotype was recorded many times. The J gene is TRBJ2-7, the V gene TRBV6-2 or TRBV6-3; 8 bases align to TRBD1. Losses at the gene ends were 6 bases for V and 1 base for J; bases not matched to a gene: 8. CDR3 length: 15 amino acids. Germline CDR1 is MNHEY and CDR2 is SVGEGT. The CDR3 loop reads CASSSTHRGSYEQYF. In DNA form, the CDR3 reads TGTGCCAGCAGCTCCACCCACAGGGGGTCCTACGAGCAGTACTTC.

This clonotype was counted ten times or more. This chain uses TRBV7-9 with TRBJ2-3; 7 nucleotides agree with TRBD1. Looked up from germline, CDR1 is SEHNR and CDR2 is FQNEAQ (reference sequence). The CDR3 spans 18 residues. Germline trimming cut 4 bases from V and 2 bases from J; bases unmatched to any gene: 15. CDR3 loop: CASSSRHYGDSLTDTQYF. In DNA, the CDR3 is TGTGCCAGCAGCTCACGCCACTACGGGGACAGCCTCACAGATACGCAGTATTTT.

At least ten counts were recorded for this clonotype. The CDR3 bases are TGCGCCAGCAGCCAAAGACAGAGCAATCAGCCCCAGCATTTT. Translating it yields CASSQRQSNQPQHF. The chain carries TRBV4-1 and TRBJ1-5; D perhaps matches TRBD1 (5 bases). Germline V gene sequence: CDR1 MGHRA, CDR2 YSYEKL. V was trimmed by 2 bases and J by 1 base, leaving 6 bases between them. The CDR3 contains 14 residues.

This clonotype was detected only a few times. The rearrangement uses TRBV3-1 and TRBJ1-1; D unclear. The length of the CDR3 is 17 residues. Germline V gives CDR1 LGHDT, CDR2 YNNKEL (reference sequence). The V gene lost 0 bases and the J gene lost 6 bases, with 20 bases spanning the gap. CDR3 sequence (DNA): TGTGCCAGCAGCCAAGATCGGATGGGTACGTCGGTGGCTGAAGCTTTCTTT. Its translation: CASSQDRMGTSVAEAFF.

This clonotype was observed many times. The chain links TRBV7-2 to TRBJ2-3, with TRBD2 identical over 7 bases. J was trimmed by 1 base and V by 1 base; bases with no gene match: 5. Germline assignment: CDR1 SGHTA and CDR2 FQGNSA. The CDR3 spans 16 residues. CDR3 sequence reads: CASSLVSGIGTDTQYF. In nucleotides, the CDR3 is TGTGCCAGCAGCTTAGTCAGCGGGATAGGCACAGATACGCAGTATTTT.

A few counts support this clonotype. The rearrangement uses TRBV3-1 and TRBJ1-2; D uncertain. V lost 4 bases and J lost 0, with 15 bases in between. Germline CDR1 and CDR2: LGHDT and YNNKEL (reference sequence). The CDR3 covers 16 residues. CDR3 region: CASSPPRREANYGYTF. The CDR3 DNA follows: TGTGCCAGCAGCCCTCCCAGGCGGGAGGCTAACTATGGCTACACCTTC.

This clonotype was seen many times. V is TRBV9 and J is TRBJ1-3, with D possibly TRBD1 on 6 matching bases. V gave up 4 bases and J gave up 0 bases, with 17 bases separating them. Per germline, CDR1 SGDLS and CDR2 YYNGEE. This CDR3 is built from 17 residues. The CDR3 DNA is TGTGCCAGCAGCCCGGACAGCTGGATGAGCTCTGGAAACACCATATATTTT. It yields the protein CASSPDSWMSSGNTIYF.

This clonotype showed up many times. The V and J genes are TRBV14 and TRBJ1-2, with D perhaps matching TRBD1 (6 bases). V lost 4 bases to trimming and J lost 2 bases, with 11 bases between them. The CDR3 is made up of 14 amino acids. Germline lookup yields CDR1 SGHDN and CDR2 FVKESK. CDR3 nucleotides: TGTGCCAGCAGCCTTCGAACAGGGAACTATGGCTACACCTTC. Protein sequence: CASSLRTGNYGYTF.